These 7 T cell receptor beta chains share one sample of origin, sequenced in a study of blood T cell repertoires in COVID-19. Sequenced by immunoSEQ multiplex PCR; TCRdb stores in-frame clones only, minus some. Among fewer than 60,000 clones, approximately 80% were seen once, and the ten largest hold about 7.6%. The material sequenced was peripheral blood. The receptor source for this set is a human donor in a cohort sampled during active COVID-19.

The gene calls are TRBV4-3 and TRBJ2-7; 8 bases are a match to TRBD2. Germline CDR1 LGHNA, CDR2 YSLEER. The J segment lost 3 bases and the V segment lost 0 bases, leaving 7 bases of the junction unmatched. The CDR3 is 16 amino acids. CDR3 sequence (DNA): TGCGCCAGCAGCCAAGATCTGAGCGGGAGTAACTACGAGCAGTACTTC. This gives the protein CASSQDLSGSNYEQYF.

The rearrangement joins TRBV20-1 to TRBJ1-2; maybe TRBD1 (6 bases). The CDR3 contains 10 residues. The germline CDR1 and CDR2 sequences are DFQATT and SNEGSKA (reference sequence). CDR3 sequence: CSTTGYGYTF. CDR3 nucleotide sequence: TGCAGCACGACAGGTTATGGCTACACCTTC.

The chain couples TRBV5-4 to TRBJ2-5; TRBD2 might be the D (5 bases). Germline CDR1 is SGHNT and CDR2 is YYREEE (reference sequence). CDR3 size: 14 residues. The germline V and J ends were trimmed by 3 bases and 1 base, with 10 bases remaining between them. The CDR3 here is CASSSGLSQETQYF. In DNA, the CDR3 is TGTGCCAGCAGCTCAGGACTGAGCCAAGAGACCCAGTACTTC.

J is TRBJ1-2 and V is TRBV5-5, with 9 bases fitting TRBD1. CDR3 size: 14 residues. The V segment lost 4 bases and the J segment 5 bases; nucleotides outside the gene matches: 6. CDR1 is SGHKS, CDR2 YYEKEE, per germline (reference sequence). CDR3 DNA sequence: TGTGCCAGCAGCCCGGGACAGGGCGTGTATGGCTACACCTTC. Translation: CASSPGQGVYGYTF.

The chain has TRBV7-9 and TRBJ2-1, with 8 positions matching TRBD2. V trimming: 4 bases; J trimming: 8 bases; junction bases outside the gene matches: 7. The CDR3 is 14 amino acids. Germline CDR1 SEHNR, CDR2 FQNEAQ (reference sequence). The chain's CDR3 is CASSWPGLEHEQFF. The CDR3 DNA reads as TGTGCCAGCAGCTGGCCGGGACTAGAACATGAGCAGTTCTTC.

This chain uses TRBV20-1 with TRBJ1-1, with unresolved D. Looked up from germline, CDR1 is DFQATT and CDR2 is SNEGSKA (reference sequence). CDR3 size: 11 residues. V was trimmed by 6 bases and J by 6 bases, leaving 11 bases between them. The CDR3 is CSADLRAEAFF. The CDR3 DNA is TGCAGTGCCGACCTGAGGGCTGAAGCTTTCTTT.

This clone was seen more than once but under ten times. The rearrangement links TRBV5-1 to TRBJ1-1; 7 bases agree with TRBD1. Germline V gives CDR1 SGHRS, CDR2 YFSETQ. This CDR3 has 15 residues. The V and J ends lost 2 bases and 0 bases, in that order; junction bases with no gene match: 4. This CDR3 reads CASSFSGQMNTEAFF. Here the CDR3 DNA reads TGCGCCAGCAGCTTCTCGGGACAGATGAACACTGAAGCTTTCTTT. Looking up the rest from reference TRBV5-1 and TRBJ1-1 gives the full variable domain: KAGVTQTPRYLIKTRGQQVTLSCSPISGHRSVSWYQQTPGQGLQFLFEYFSETQRNKGNFPGRFSGRQFSNSRSEMNVSTLELGDSALYLCASSFSGQMNTEAFFGQGTRLTVV.